This T cell receptor beta chain was recovered during a study of tumor T cells in aggressive B-cell lymphoma. Measured with immunoSEQ multiplex PCR; TCRdb has only the in-frame clones, and not every one. The repertoire holds around 4,500 clones, with over 75% as singletons. There are 14 residues in the CDR3. Germline V gives CDR1 MNHEY, CDR2 SVGAGI. Trimming left V 7 bases short and J 3 bases short, with 16 bases between. The receptor was isolated from an adult with diffuse large B cell lymphoma. The rearrangement uses TRBV6-5 and TRBJ2-7, with a possible D match to TRBD2 (6 bases). The source material was tumor tissue. CDR3 residues: CASTSGGSYYEQYF. The CDR3 nucleotides are TGTGCCAGCACCTCCGGGGGTTCCTACTACGAGCAGTACTTC.